This TCR beta chain was identified in a study of T cell responses to AZD1222 COVID-19 vaccine. Germline CDR1 and CDR2: LGHNA and YNFKEQ. V was clipped by 4 bases and J by 3 bases; unmatched bases: 15. The CDR3 loop spans 18 amino acids. Data came from immunoSEQ multiplex PCR; TCRdb stores just in-frame clones and leaves some out. Found here are about 140,000 clones, roughly 91% of them singletons; the top ten hold around 5.1%. Remarks on this clone: The antigen is undetermined.

Whole-study findings and limits: The repertoires were collected only after the peak T cell response. Unmutated regions of variants are reportedly targeted by nearly half of spike-specific TCRs. Baseline seropositivity occurred in only six AZD1222 recipients.

Sequenced here: peripheral blood, sampled on day 0 of AZD1222 vaccination. The origin of this receptor is an adult in good health. J is TRBJ1-3 and V is TRBV4-2, with 7 positions matching TRBD1. CDR3 sequence reads: CASSPIPLTGNLGNTIYF. CDR3 DNA sequence: TGTGCCAGCAGCCCGATTCCTTTGACAGGGAACCTTGGAAACACCATATATTTT.